This T cell receptor (beta chain) emerged from a study of blood T cell repertoires in COVID-19. Study details: Both acute and convalescent COVID-19 samples were obtained from the United States, Italy and Spain. PBMCs, B-cell-depleted T cells, or T cells provided the cDNA or gDNA that made up the material.

In the original analysis: Researchers report that nucleated cell counts were estimated from reference gene primer amplification. Here immunoSEQ multiplex PCR was the method, and the copy in TCRdb shows in-frame clones only, minus some. The V and J calls and clone size were taken over from that table, and D and trimming were inferred from the DNA. Of some 76,000 clones listed, about nine tenths are singletons. The CDR3 contains 17 residues. The germline V and J ends were trimmed by 0 bases and 9 bases, with 21 bases remaining between them. Germline V gives CDR1 LGHNA, CDR2 YSLEER. This TCR came from a woman aged 18-29 years with acute or convalescent COVID-19. Material: peripheral blood. The chain employs TRBV4-3 and TRBJ2-1, with a possible D match to TRBD1 (6 bases). The CDR3 DNA follows: TGCGCCAGCAGCCAAGATCGTGTCAGGGGTCAGTTGAGTGAGCAGTTCTTC. This translates into CASSQDRVRGQLSEQFF.